These 8 T cell receptor beta chains were all obtained from the same sample, sequenced in a study of neurological immune-mediated disorders. One entry per CDR3 protein, called by TCRdb with MiXCR from the 5' RACE reads. This sample yields around 49,000 distinct CDR3 sequences, of which 10% to 15% are seen a single time; around 9% belongs to the top ten. Sample time point: longitudinal time-point 3. Sequenced input: PBMCs. These receptors came from a male donor with HTLV-1-associated myelopathy (HAM/TSP).

This clonotype was counted many times. The chain has TRBV6-5 and TRBJ2-1; TRBD1 aligns across 10 bases. Trimming removed 6 bases from V and 8 bases from J; junction bases left unmatched: 7. Germline CDR1 MNHEY, CDR2 SVGAGI. CDR3 length equals 14 residues. CDR3 protein: CASRRTGGIDEQFF. Written as DNA, the CDR3 is TGTGCCAGCAGACGGACAGGGGGGATAGATGAGCAGTTCTTC.

This clonotype was observed many times. CDR3 sequence: CASSAEEGYEQYF. The CDR3, as DNA: TGTGCCAGCAGTGCGGAGGAGGGGTACGAGCAGTACTTC. The chain joins TRBV6-4 to TRBJ2-7; D is perhaps TRBD2 (6 bases). There are 13 residues in the CDR3. V lost 4 bases to trimming and J lost 4 bases, with 11 bases between them. Per germline, CDR1 MRHNA and CDR2 SNTAGT.

This clonotype was found many times. The genes are TRBV6-5 and TRBJ2-7; TRBD1 matches at 7 bases. The germline CDR1 and CDR2 sequences are MNHEY and SVGAGI. The CDR3 has 13 amino acids. V lost 7 bases to trimming and J lost 3 bases; unmatched junction nucleotides: 6. Here the CDR3 DNA reads TGTGCCAGCACCGTGCCAGGGGGCTACGAGCAGTACTTC. Translation gives CASTVPGGYEQYF.

There are many counts of this clonotype. This chain's CDR3 is CASSLGATVLNTEAFF. The CDR3 bases are TGTGCCAGCAGCTTAGGGGCCACAGTTCTGAACACTGAAGCTTTCTTT. The rearrangement uses TRBV7-9 and TRBJ1-1; D call uncertain. V was pared by 1 base and J by 0 bases, with 12 bases between. CDR1 and CDR2 (germline): SEHNR, FQNEAQ (reference sequence). The CDR3 consists of 16 residues.

At least ten counts were recorded for this clonotype. No DNA is shown, since the ends of the CDR3 on it are uncertain; the CDR3 is the one TCRdb lists. The chain links TRBV27 to TRBJ2-7. Termini included, the CDR3 measures 12 amino acids. Germline assignment: CDR1 MNHEY and CDR2 SMNVEV (reference sequence). CDR3 residues: CASSSSSYEQYF.

In its sample, this clonotype was seen many times. The J gene is TRBJ2-7, the V gene TRBV20-1; 9 positions match TRBD2. In germline, CDR1 is DFQATT, CDR2 SNEGSKA (reference sequence). CDR3 length: 15 residues. V was pared by 1 base and J by 1 base, with 5 bases of the junction left unmatched. The CDR3 coding sequence is TGCAGTGCTAGAGTGGGCGGGGGGGTGTCCTACGAGCAGTACTTC. Residues: CSARVGGGVSYEQYF.

There are many counts of this clonotype. CDR3 in DNA: TGCGCCAGCAGCTTGACCGGGGAAGAGACCCAGTACTTC. Protein: CASSLTGEETQYF. The gene calls are TRBV5-1 and TRBJ2-5; perhaps TRBD2 as D (5 bases). V lost 1 base to trimming and J lost 3 bases, with 7 bases between them. The germline CDR1 and CDR2 sequences are SGHRS and YFSETQ. The CDR3 has 13 amino acids. The whole variable domain, remainder taken from reference TRBV5-1 and TRBJ2-5, is KAGVTQTPRYLIKTRGQQVTLSCSPISGHRSVSWYQQTPGQGLQFLFEYFSETQRNKGNFPGRFSGRQFSNSRSEMNVSTLELGDSALYLCASSLTGEETQYFGPGTRLLVL.

This clonotype was detected only a few times. The chain recombines TRBV28 with TRBJ1-1, with unresolved D. V lost 7 bases to trimming and J lost 1 base, with 13 bases between them. This CDR3 is 14 amino acids long. Looked up from germline, CDR1 is MDHEN and CDR2 is SYDVKM. CDR3 bases: TGTGCCAGCACCTTACTCTATTCGAACACTGAAGCTTTCTTT. This gives the protein CASTLLYSNTEAFF.